A selection of T cell receptor beta chains follows, all from one sample in a study of Graves' ophthalmopathy and Graves' hyperthyroidism. TCRdb ran MiXCR on the multiplex PCR reads and lists one entry per CDR3 protein. In the table there are about 390,000 distinct CDR3 sequences, 15% of which are singletons. Sequencing was performed on peripheral blood. The receptors stem from a woman aged 18-29 years with stable Graves' hyperthyroidism. Each CDR3 is given without its conserved first and last residue.

>TRBV15
ATSRDGGSTEAF
>TRBV6-5
ASSYSNRETQY
>TRBV4-1
ASSQEGDTLSSYEQY
>TRBV7-2
ASSLAGLDGEQY
>TRBV9
ASSLSGVQPQH
>TRBV9
ASSVGNRPLAGYT
>TRBV20-1
SDSVAELSPLH
>TRBV11-2
ASSVDSGGHSPLH
>TRBV3-1
ASSRIKETQY
>TRBV18
ASSPAGGNLNTEAF
>TRBV6-2/TRBV6-3
ASSYGGTANYGYT
>TRBV12-5
ASGRKQGPHPNTEAF
>TRBV6-5
ASSSPSDITTEAF
>TRBV6-2/TRBV6-3
ASSGGSGAKGYT
>TRBV12-3/TRBV12-4
ASSSPRRRGYTEAF
>TRBV6-5
ASSYGQGAEPQH
>TRBV7-9
ASSSSTGGVYEQY
>TRBV12-3/TRBV12-4
ASSVQDRETQY
>TRBV29-1
SVREVGEDIQY
>TRBV13
ASSLPGSGNTIY
>TRBV6-1
ASSRRTGENTEAF
>TRBV7-7
ASSLGITGNTGELF
>TRBV9
ASPRNTIY
>TRBV12-3/TRBV12-4
ASSPLASTAYEQY
>TRBV12-3/TRBV12-4
ASSQTVFRTEAF
>TRBV5-5
ASSLGMQGANTEAF
>TRBV6-1
ASSGAPPGVNQPQH
>TRBV20-1
SASDGSNYGYT
>TRBV2
ASSEALMGQGKQY
>TRBV28
ASSEALLKKTQY
>TRBV7-2
ASSQTGVMGQPQH
>TRBV6-2/TRBV6-3
ASEDGLSNQPQH
>TRBV6-1
ASRGAISLSYEQY
>TRBV7-9
ASSLGLAAFYEQY
>TRBV18
ASSPMAGGANQPQH
>TRBV15
ATSLRRGEKNQPQH
>TRBV4-2
ASSQGQGVSNQPQH
>TRBV27
ASSLLPGTVNSPLH
>TRBV15
ATSRDVNTEAF
>TRBV20-1
SASPGTGNTEAF
>TRBV24-1
ATSPLGSNYGYT
>TRBV13
ASSPRQGGNTEAF
>TRBV2
ATQGSMNTEAF
>TRBV19
ASSSGRGWWDNEQF
>TRBV24-1
ATTGKKKPQH
>TRBV6-5
ASSYLDHTEAF